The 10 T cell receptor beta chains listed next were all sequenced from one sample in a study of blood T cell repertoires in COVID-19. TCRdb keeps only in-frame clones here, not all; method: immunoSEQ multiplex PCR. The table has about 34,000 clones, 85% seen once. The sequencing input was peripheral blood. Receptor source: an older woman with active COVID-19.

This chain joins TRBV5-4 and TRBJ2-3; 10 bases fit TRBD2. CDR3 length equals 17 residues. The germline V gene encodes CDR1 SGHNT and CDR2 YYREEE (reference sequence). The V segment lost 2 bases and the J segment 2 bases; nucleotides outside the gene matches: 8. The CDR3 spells CASSFPTAGGNTDTQYF. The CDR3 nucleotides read TGTGCCAGCAGCTTCCCCACAGCGGGGGGGAACACAGATACGCAGTATTTT.

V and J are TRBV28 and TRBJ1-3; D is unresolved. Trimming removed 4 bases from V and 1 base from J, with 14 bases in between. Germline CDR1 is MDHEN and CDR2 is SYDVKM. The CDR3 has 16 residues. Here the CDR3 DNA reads TGTGCCAGCAGTTCGCACGCTATCATTTCTGGAAACACCATATATTTT. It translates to CASSSHAIISGNTIYF.

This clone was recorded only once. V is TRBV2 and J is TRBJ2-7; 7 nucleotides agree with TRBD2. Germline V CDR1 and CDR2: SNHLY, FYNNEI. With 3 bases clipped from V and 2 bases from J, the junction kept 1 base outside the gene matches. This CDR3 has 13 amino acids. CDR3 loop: CASSEGLPYEQYF. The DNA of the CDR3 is TGTGCCAGCAGTGAGGGACTACCCTACGAGCAGTACTTC. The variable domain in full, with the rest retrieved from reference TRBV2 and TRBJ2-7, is EPEVTQTPSHQVTQMGQEVILRCVPISNHLYFYWYRQILGQKVEFLVSFYNNEISEKSEIFDDQFSVERPDGSNFTLKIRSTKLEDSAMYFCASSEGLPYEQYFGPGTRLTVT.

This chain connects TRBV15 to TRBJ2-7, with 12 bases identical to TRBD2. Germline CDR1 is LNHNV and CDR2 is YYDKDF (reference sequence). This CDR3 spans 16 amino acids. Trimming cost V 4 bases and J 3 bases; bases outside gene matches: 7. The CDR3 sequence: CATSTGLAGLIYEQYF. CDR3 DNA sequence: TGTGCCACCAGCACAGGACTAGCGGGGCTGATCTACGAGCAGTACTTC.

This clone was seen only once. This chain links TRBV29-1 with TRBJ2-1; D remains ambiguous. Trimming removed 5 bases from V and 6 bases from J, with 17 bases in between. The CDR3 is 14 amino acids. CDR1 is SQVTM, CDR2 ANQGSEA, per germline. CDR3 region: CSVQTSMKPNEQFF. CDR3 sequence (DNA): TGCAGCGTTCAGACAAGCATGAAACCCAATGAGCAGTTCTTC.

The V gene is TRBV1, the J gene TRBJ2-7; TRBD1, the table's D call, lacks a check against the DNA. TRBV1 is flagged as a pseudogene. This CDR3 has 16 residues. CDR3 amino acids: CTSSQGDPGYIYEQYF. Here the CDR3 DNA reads TGCACCAGCAGCCAAGGCGACCCAGGATATATCTACGAGCAGTACTTC.

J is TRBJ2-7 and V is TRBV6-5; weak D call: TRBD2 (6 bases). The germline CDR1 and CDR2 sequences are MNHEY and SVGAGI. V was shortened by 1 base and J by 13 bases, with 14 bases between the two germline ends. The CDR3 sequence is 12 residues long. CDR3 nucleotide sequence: TGTGCCAGCAGTTACTACGGAGGGTTCATTTACTTC. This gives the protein CASSYYGGFIYF.

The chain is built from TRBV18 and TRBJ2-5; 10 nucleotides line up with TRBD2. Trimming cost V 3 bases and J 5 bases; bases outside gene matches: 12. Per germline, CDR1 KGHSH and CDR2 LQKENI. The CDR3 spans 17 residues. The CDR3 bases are TGTGCCAGCTCACCCCCTGAGCGGGAGGGCCCGGAGGAGACCCAGTACTTC. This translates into CASSPPEREGPEETQYF.

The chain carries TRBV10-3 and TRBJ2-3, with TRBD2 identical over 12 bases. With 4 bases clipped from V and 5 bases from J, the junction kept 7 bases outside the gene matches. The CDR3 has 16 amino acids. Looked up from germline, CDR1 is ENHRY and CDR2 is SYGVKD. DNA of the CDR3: TGTGCCATCAGTGGTCTAGCGGGGGGGCGGGGAGATACGCAGTATTTT. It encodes CAISGLAGGRGDTQYF.

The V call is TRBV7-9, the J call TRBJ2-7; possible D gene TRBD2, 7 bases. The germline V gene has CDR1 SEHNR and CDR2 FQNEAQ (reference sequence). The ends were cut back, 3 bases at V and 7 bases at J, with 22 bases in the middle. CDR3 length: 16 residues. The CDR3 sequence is CASSFPSGPRGGEQYF. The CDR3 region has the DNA TGTGCCAGCAGCTTCCCTAGCGGACCTCGAGGGGGTGAGCAGTACTTC.